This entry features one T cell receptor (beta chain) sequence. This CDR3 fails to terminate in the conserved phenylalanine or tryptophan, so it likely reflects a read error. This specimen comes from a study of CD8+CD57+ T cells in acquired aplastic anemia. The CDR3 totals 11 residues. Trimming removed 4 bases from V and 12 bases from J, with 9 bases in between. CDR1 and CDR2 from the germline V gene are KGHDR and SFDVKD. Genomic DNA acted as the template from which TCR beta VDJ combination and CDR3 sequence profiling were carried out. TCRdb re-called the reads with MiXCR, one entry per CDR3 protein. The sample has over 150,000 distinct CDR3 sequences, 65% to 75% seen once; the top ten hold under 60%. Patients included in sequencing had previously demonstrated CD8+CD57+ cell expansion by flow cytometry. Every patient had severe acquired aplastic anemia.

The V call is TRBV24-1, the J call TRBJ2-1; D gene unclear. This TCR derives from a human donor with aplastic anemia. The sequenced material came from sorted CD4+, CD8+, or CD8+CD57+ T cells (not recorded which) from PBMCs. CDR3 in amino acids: CATSDGPRQFL. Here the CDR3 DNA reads TGTGCCACCAGTGACGGCCCTCGGCAGTTCCTC.